This T cell receptor (beta chain) was recovered during a study of shared clonotypes between healthy human individuals. Repertoires were generated with immunoSEQ multiplex PCR, while TCRdb's copy carries only in-frame clones and drops some. The data show about 1.1 million clones, 77% seen once. Germline CDR1 is SGHAT and CDR2 is FQNNGV. There are 16 residues in the CDR3. With 5 bases removed from V and 1 base from J, the gap between germline ends came to 16 bases. The source is a man younger than 35 in good health. Some clones in this sample may be carry-over from other donors' samples. The sample taken for sequencing was memory CD4+ T cells from PBMCs. Regarding subset: CD45RA-negative fraction. The chain links TRBV11-2 to TRBJ2-3; the D gene is possibly TRBD1 (6 bases). CDR3 DNA sequence: TGTGCCAGCAGCCGAGAGACAGGCGCCCGCACAGATACGCAGTATTTT. Its translation: CASSRETGARTDTQYF.